What follows are 21 T cell receptor beta chains derived from one specimen sequenced in a study of control samples from healthy donors and cancer patients. Data came from immunoSEQ multiplex PCR; TCRdb stores just in-frame clones and leaves some out. This sample has 100,000 to 150,000 clones, with over 80% found just once. Sequencing was done on a sample of blood. These receptors all come from a woman aged 45-59 years in good health.

The CDR3: CAISAPTGGQETQYF. In nucleotides, the CDR3 is TGTGCCATCAGTGCCCCGACAGGGGGCCAAGAGACCCAGTACTTC. The chain recombines TRBV10-3 with TRBJ2-5; 9 nucleotides agree with TRBD1. V shed 4 bases, J shed 1 base, and the junction held 4 bases outside the gene matches. Germline CDR1 is ENHRY and CDR2 is SYGVKD. The CDR3 runs 15 residues.

The chain recombines TRBV7-6 with TRBJ1-2; 11 bases map to TRBD1. With V trimmed by 4 bases and J by 4 bases, 5 bases remained unmatched. The CDR3 totals 15 residues. Germline-derived CDR1 and CDR2 are SGHVS and FNYEAQ. CDR3 DNA sequence: TGTGCCAGCAGCTCAGGAGGACAGGGGGCCTATGGCTACACCTTC. Encoded protein: CASSSGGQGAYGYTF.

The chain employs TRBV5-1 and TRBJ1-2; D is undetermined. The CDR3 extends over 16 amino acids. Trimming removed 2 bases at V and 3 bases at J, with 17 bases between. Germline assignment: CDR1 SGHRS and CDR2 YFSETQ. CDR3 in amino acids: CASSFGPLQDDYGYTF. The CDR3 nucleotides read TGCGCCAGCAGCTTTGGACCTCTTCAGGATGACTATGGCTACACCTTC.

This chain uses TRBV28 with TRBJ1-2; weak D call: TRBD1 (6 bases). CDR1 and CDR2 (germline): MDHEN, SYDVKM. V lost 4 bases to trimming and J lost 2 bases, with 17 bases between them. The CDR3 spans 16 residues. The CDR3 loop is CASSSLRAGVNYGYTF. CDR3 sequence (DNA): TGTGCCAGCAGTTCGCTCCGGGCAGGGGTAAACTATGGCTACACCTTC.

This clone was observed once. The gene calls are TRBV19 and TRBJ1-1; D is possibly TRBD1 (5 bases). The CDR3 runs 13 residues. Germline V gene data show CDR1 as LNHDA and CDR2 as SQIVND (reference sequence). Trimming took off 1 base at V and 6 bases at J, with 9 bases between the two ends. CDR3 sequence: CASSIVGGSEAFF. CDR3 sequence (DNA): TGTGCCAGTAGTATAGTGGGGGGATCTGAAGCTTTCTTT. The entire variable domain, with the rest obtained from reference TRBV19 and TRBJ1-1, is as follows: DGGITQSPKYLFRKEGQNVTLSCEQNLNHDAMYWYRQDPGQGLRLIYYSQIVNDFQKGDIAEGYSVSREKKESFPLTVTSAQKNPTAFYLCASSIVGGSEAFFGQGTRLTVV.

The chain links TRBV13 to TRBJ2-7; D is perhaps TRBD2 (5 bases). The CDR3 contains 13 residues. Trimming took off 3 bases at V and 7 bases at J, with 13 bases between the two ends. The germline V gene encodes CDR1 PRHDT and CDR2 FYEKMQ (reference sequence). In nucleotides, the CDR3 is TGTGCCAGCAGCTTTCGGGAATCGGAAGAGCAGTACTTC. Translated: CASSFRESEEQYF.

The chain's CDR3 is CASSSGHPNSGNTIYF. As DNA, the CDR3 is TGCGCCAGCAGCTCAGGACACCCGAACTCTGGAAACACCATATATTTT. This sequence joins TRBV5-1 and TRBJ1-3; weak D call: TRBD1 (5 bases). V lost 3 bases and J lost 0, with 13 bases in between. Germline V gene data show CDR1 as SGHRS and CDR2 as YFSETQ. The CDR3 totals 16 residues.

The chain carries TRBV7-9 and TRBJ1-2; 11 bases match TRBD1. The germline V gene encodes CDR1 SEHNR and CDR2 FQNEAQ (reference sequence). V was clipped by 4 bases and J by 3 bases; unmatched bases: 4. The CDR3 sequence is 15 residues long. In DNA form, the CDR3 reads TGTGCCAGCAGCTCGGACAGGGGGCTGTACTATGGCTACACCTTC. Translating gives CASSSDRGLYYGYTF.

This clone came up once. J is TRBJ2-2 and V is TRBV4-1; TRBD2 aligns across 11 bases. Germline CDR1 MGHRA, CDR2 YSYEKL. Trimming took 3 bases from V and 9 from J; bases not matched to a gene: 9. This CDR3 contains 16 residues. CDR3 amino acids: CASSQPTSGTSRELFF. The CDR3 DNA reads TGCGCCAGCAGCCAGCCGACTAGCGGGACAAGTCGGGAGCTGTTTTTT.

This chain links TRBV13 with TRBJ2-2, with 13 positions matching TRBD2. CDR1 and CDR2 from the germline V gene are PRHDT and FYEKMQ (reference sequence). Losses at the gene ends were 5 bases for V and 4 bases for J; bases not matched to a gene: 7. The CDR3 covers 17 residues. The CDR3 is CASSRQRTSGSTGELFF. The CDR3 DNA follows: TGTGCCAGCAGCCGCCAGCGGACTAGCGGGAGCACCGGGGAGCTGTTTTTT.

The chain uses TRBV30 and TRBJ1-2; D unclear. The V end was cut by 2 bases, the J end by 6 bases, with 13 bases between. Germline-derived CDR1 and CDR2 are GTSNPN and SVGIG (reference sequence). The CDR3 spans 13 residues. The DNA of the CDR3 is TGTGCCTGGAGTCCGAAAGCTTTACATGGCTACACCTTC. It specifies CAWSPKALHGYTF.

The chain links TRBV6-1 to TRBJ1-1, with D unresolved. From germline, CDR1 is MNHNS and CDR2 SASEGT. Between the trimmed V and J ends, which lost 1 base and 4 bases, there was a span of 13 bases. This CDR3 spans 15 amino acids. CDR3 amino acids: CASSEVAIRSTEAFF. DNA for the CDR3: TGTGCCAGCAGTGAAGTAGCAATAAGAAGCACTGAAGCTTTCTTT.

The chain is built from TRBV5-1 and TRBJ2-3; possible D gene TRBD2, 5 bases. Germline lookup yields CDR1 SGHRS and CDR2 YFSETQ. The V gene lost 1 base and the J gene lost 0 bases, with 12 bases spanning the gap. The CDR3 length is 16 residues. The CDR3, as DNA: TGCGCCAGCAGCTTGCAAGGGCGGACTAGCACAGATACGCAGTATTTT. It specifies CASSLQGRTSTDTQYF.

The V and J genes are TRBV10-3 and TRBJ2-2; TRBD1 agrees at 7 bases. J was trimmed by 4 bases and V by 6 bases; bases with no gene match: 5. Germline CDR1 is ENHRY and CDR2 is SYGVKD. The CDR3 is 14 residues long. The CDR3 DNA reads TGTGCCATCAGAGAGACAGGGCTCACCGGGGAGCTGTTTTTT. Its translation is CAIRETGLTGELFF.

This clone was seen a handful of times. The chain is built from TRBV6-6 and TRBJ1-3; D gene unclear. The CDR3 runs 15 residues. Germline values: CDR1 MNHNY, CDR2 SVGAGI (reference sequence). Trimming left V 0 bases short and J 3 bases short, with 9 bases between. The CDR3 DNA follows: TGTGCCAGCAGTTACTCCATTATGAGTGGAAACACCATATATTTT. Its translation: CASSYSIMSGNTIYF.

As regards this clone: Compared with germline, one end of the junction differs, possibly owing to a read error. In the same sample, other DNA sequences code for this CDR3. V is TRBV5-1 and J is TRBJ1-2; D is possibly TRBD1 (5 bases). The CDR3 has 14 amino acids. The germline CDR1 and CDR2 sequences are SGHRS and YFSETQ. The CDR3 nucleotides are TGTGCCAGCAGCTTGGCCGACAGCAACTATGGCTACACCTTC. Its translation is CASSLADSNYGYTF.

The rearrangement joins TRBV3-1 (or the pseudogene TRBV3-2) to TRBJ1-1, with D tentatively TRBD1 (5 bases). V lost 3 bases and J 1 base, leaving 18 bases between the germline ends. This CDR3 has 17 residues. Germline V lookup: CDR1 LGHDT, CDR2 YNNKEL (reference sequence). As DNA, the CDR3 is TGTGCCAGCAGCCACCCAGCGGGGGGAGTCCAGAACACTGAAGCTTTCTTT. Translating it yields CASSHPAGGVQNTEAFF.

V and J are TRBV5-8 and TRBJ1-1; D not resolved. The CDR3 loop spans 15 amino acids. The ends were cut back, 0 bases at V and 1 base at J, with 10 bases in the middle. In germline, CDR1 is SGHTS, CDR2 YDEGEE. The CDR3 nucleotides read TGTGCCAGCAGCTTGGATCCTTATGGGAACACTGAAGCTTTCTTT. This sequence encodes CASSLDPYGNTEAFF.

This chain uses TRBV6-1 with TRBJ2-7, with 11 bases fitting TRBD2. CDR1 and CDR2 from the germline V gene are MNHNS and SASEGT. This CDR3 has 16 residues. V lost 3 bases and J lost 0; bases outside the gene matches: 4. CDR3 sequence: CASSDLAGGSSYEQYF. As DNA, the CDR3 is TGTGCCAGCAGTGACCTAGCGGGGGGCTCCTCCTACGAGCAGTACTTC.

V and J are TRBV9 and TRBJ2-1, with D hard to call. CDR3 length equals 14 residues. The V end lost 4 bases, the J end lost 2 bases, and 10 bases lay between the germline ends. Germline CDR1 reads SGDLS; CDR2 reads YYNGEE. The CDR3 coding sequence is TGTGCCAGCAGCCCCCCGGGCACCTACAATGAGCAGTTCTTC. Protein: CASSPPGTYNEQFF. Together with reference TRBV9 and TRBJ2-1, the CDR3 gives the full variable domain: DSGVTQTPKHLITATGQRVTLRCSPRSGDLSVYWYQQSLDQGLQFLIQYYNGEERAKGNILERFSAQQFPDLHSELNLSSLELGDSALYFCASSPPGTYNEQFFGPGTRLTVL.

CDR3 residues: CASSIPTGNQPQHF. CDR3 nucleotide sequence: TGTGCCAGTAGTATCCCAACGGGCAATCAGCCCCAGCATTTT. The genes are TRBV19 and TRBJ1-5; D remains unclear. The CDR3 consists of 14 residues. Trimming removed 3 bases at V and 2 bases at J, with 8 bases between. Per the germline V gene, CDR1 is LNHDA and CDR2 is SQIVND (reference sequence).